This TCR beta chain was sequenced in a study of cytomegalovirus exposure and HLA in healthy donors. A multiplex PCR was run with 60 Vbeta primers and 13 Jbeta primers. Data came from immunoSEQ multiplex PCR; TCRdb stores just in-frame clones and leaves some out. The repertoire has approximately 150,000 clones, more than 60% of them found once; the top ten carry about 10%. Notes on the study in general: Reported findings show TCR beta sequences accurately forecast HLA-A and HLA-B alleles in most subjects. In a later analysis, a genetic analysis reported fewer productive-TCR N-insertions in an Asian-associated ancestry cluster than the cohort average.

V was pared by 6 bases and J by 4 bases, with 7 bases between. This CDR3 is built from 11 residues. The germline V gene has CDR1 SNHLY and CDR2 FYNNEI. Concerning this clone itself: Its antigen is as yet unknown. Other DNA sequences in the same sample also yield this CDR3.

The material sequenced was PBMCs. The chain joins TRBV2 to TRBJ2-7; no definite D call. This TCR derives from a man aged 18 to 30 in good health and CMV-seropositive. CDR3 sequence reads: CASSYSYEQYF. CDR3 sequence (DNA): TGTGCCAGCAGCTACAGTTACGAGCAGTACTTC.